The 4 T cell receptor beta chains reported below all come from one sample, sequenced in a study of blood T cell repertoires in COVID-19. Repertoires were generated with immunoSEQ multiplex PCR, while TCRdb's copy carries only in-frame clones and drops some. In the table there are 400,000 to 450,000 clones, 75% to 90% of which are singletons. The sequenced material came from PBMCs or T cells enriched from blood (not recorded which). The receptors were gathered from a man aged 25 to 40 who had recovered from COVID-19.

The CDR3 DNA sequence: TGTGCCAGCAGCCGGGTGCTAGCGGGAGACGGGGAGCTGTTTTTT. Its translation is CASSRVLAGDGELFF. The gene calls are TRBV3-1 (or the pseudogene TRBV3-2) and TRBJ2-2; 10 bases are a match to TRBD2. The ends lost 4 bases at V and 7 bases at J; junction bases unmatched: 6. The CDR3 runs to 15 residues. Germline CDR1 and CDR2: LGHDT and YNNKEL (reference sequence).

The rearrangement links TRBV2 to TRBJ1-1; D is possibly TRBD1 (6 bases). The CDR3 covers 13 residues. The germline V gene has CDR1 SNHLY and CDR2 FYNNEI. V was clipped by 6 bases and J by 0 bases, with 8 bases between them. In DNA, the CDR3 is TGTGCCAGCAGGGCAGGGGTGAACACTGAAGCTTTCTTT. It translates to CASRAGVNTEAFF.

This clone turned up a few times. This sequence joins TRBV9 and TRBJ2-1; 9 positions match TRBD2. J was trimmed by 7 bases and V by 0 bases; bases with no gene match: 8. The CDR3 runs to 16 residues. Per the germline V gene, CDR1 is SGDLS and CDR2 is YYNGEE. CDR3: CASSVAPAGGTNEQFF. The DNA for the CDR3 is TGTGCCAGCAGCGTAGCCCCAGCGGGAGGTACGAATGAGCAGTTCTTC.

A remark on this clone: Within the sample, other DNA sequences also encode this same CDR3. The V call is TRBV5-1, the J call TRBJ1-1; weak D call: TRBD1 (5 bases). This CDR3 comprises 14 residues. Per germline, CDR1 SGHRS and CDR2 YFSETQ. With 0 bases removed from V and 2 bases from J, the gap between germline ends came to 8 bases. CDR3 loop: CASSLVGRNTEAFF. The CDR3 region has the DNA TGCGCCAGCAGCTTGGTGGGGCGTAACACTGAAGCTTTCTTT.